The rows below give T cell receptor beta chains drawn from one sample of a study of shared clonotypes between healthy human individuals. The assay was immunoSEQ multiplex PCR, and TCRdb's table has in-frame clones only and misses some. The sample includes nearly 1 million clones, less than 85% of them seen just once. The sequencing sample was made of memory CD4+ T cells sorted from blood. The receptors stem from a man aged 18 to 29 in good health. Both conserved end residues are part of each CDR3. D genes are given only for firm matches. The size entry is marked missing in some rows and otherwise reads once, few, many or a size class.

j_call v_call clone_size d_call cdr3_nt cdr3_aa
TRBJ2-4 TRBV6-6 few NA TGTGCCAGCAGTCCCGAGCGGGCCATTCAGTACTTC CASSPERAIQYF
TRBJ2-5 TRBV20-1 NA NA TGCAGTGCGCTCACAGGGCAAACCCAGTACTTC CSALTGQTQYF
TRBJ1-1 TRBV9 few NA TGTGCCAGCAGCGCCCAAAACAGGGCTCTCAACGGTGAAGCTTTCTTT CASSAQNRALNGEAFF
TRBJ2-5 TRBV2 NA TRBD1 TGTGCCAGCAGTGATCCTGGACAGGGGCACGAGACCCAGTACTTC CASSDPGQGHETQYF
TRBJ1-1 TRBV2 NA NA TGTGCCAGCACTTTGAAGGGGGGGGCTAAGGCTTTCTTT CASTLKGGAKAFF
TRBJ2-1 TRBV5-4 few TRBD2 TGTGCCAGCAGCTTAGGGACTAGCGGGTCCTACAATGAGCAGTTCTTC CASSLGTSGSYNEQFF
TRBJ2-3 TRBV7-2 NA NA TGTGCCAGCAGCTTAAAAGGAGGGCCCAGCACAGATACGCAGTATTTT CASSLKGGPSTDTQYF
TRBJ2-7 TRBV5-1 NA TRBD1 TGCGCCAGCTCCGGGACAGGGTCCTACGAGCAGTACTTC CASSGTGSYEQYF
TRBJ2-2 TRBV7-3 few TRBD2 TGTGCCAGCAGTCAAGAATCTAGCGGGGGCCTTGGGGAGCTGTTTTTT CASSQESSGGLGELFF
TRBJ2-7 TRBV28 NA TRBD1 TGTGCCAGCAGTACAGGGGGCGGGTACGAGCAGTACTTC CASSTGGGYEQYF
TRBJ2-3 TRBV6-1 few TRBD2 TGTGCCAGCAGTGAATTTCGGGGGGGGTATACGCAGTATTTT CASSEFRGGYTQYF
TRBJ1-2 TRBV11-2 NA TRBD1 TGTGCCAGCAGCCCTTTAGGGGACAGACTCACCTATGGCTACACCTTC CASSPLGDRLTYGYTF
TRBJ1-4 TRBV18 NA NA TGTGCCAGCTCACCCCCGGGGGGATCGGATGAAAAACTGTTTTTT CASSPPGGSDEKLFF
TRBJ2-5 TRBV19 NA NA TGTGCCAGTAGTATGGCTAGCCAAGAGACCCAGTACTTC CASSMASQETQYF
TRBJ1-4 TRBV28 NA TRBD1 TGTGCCAGCACGGGACAGACTAATGAAAAACTGTTTTTT CASTGQTNEKLFF
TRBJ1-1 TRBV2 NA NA TGTGCCAGCGGCCAGGGGAGATTAGTTAGCACTGAAGCTTTCTTT CASGQGRLVSTEAFF
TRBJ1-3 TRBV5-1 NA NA TGCGCCAGCAGCTTGGGAATCTCCCAAGGAGCGAACACCATATATTTT CASSLGISQGANTIYF
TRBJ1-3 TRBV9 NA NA TGTGCCAGCAGCGTAGCTGAAGGGGTTGGAAACACCATATATTTT CASSVAEGVGNTIYF
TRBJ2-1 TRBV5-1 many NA TGCGCCAGCAGCTTGGGAGACCAACACAATGAGCAGTTCTTC CASSLGDQHNEQFF
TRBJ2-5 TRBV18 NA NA TGTGCCAGCTCACCCTGGGCGGGGGCCCAAGAGACCCAGTACTTC CASSPWAGAQETQYF
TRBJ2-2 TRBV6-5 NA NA TGTGCCAGCATGGATTGGGGCACCGGGGAGCTGTTTTTT CASMDWGTGELFF
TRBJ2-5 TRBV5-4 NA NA TGTGCCAGCAGCCCGGCAGTGTCAGGGGTCGAGACCCAGTACTTC CASSPAVSGVETQYF
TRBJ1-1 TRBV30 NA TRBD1 TGTGCCTGGAGTGGGCAGGGGGTTAACACTGAAGCTTTCTTT CAWSGQGVNTEAFF
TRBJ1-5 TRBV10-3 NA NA TGTGCCATCGGTACAGGGAATAGCAATCAGCCCCAGCATTTT CAIGTGNSNQPQHF
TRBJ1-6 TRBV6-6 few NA TGTGCCAGCGAAAAAAAGGGTGGAAATAATTCACCCCTCCACTTT CASEKKGGNNSPLHF
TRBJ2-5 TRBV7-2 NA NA TGTGCCAGCAGCTTAGGAGGAAGCCAAGAGACCCAGTACTTC CASSLGGSQETQYF
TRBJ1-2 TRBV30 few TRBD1 TGTGCCTCTCAGGGGGCAGGAGGCTATGGCTACACCTTC CASQGAGGYGYTF
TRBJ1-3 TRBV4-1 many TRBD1 TGCGCCAGCAGCCAACCACAAGGAGACAGGGCCAAAGGAAACACCATATATTTT CASSQPQGDRAKGNTIYF
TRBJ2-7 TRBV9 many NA TGTGCCAGCAGCGTAGAACCCGGGCTAGTGCTATACTTC CASSVEPGLVLYF
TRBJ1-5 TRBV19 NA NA TGTGCTGCTGCGGGGGGCCTTAGCAATCAGCCCCAGCATTTT CAAAGGLSNQPQHF
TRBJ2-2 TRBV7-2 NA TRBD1 TGTGCCAGCAGCTTAAACAGGGGCGAGGAGCTGTTTTTT CASSLNRGEELFF
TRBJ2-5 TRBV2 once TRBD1 TGTGCCAGCAGTTACTACAGGGGGGCGTTACAAGAGACCCAGTACTTC CASSYYRGALQETQYF
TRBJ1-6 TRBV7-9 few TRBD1 TGTGCCAGCAGCCCTACCCTAACACAGGGGAGTTCACCCCTCCACTTT CASSPTLTQGSSPLHF
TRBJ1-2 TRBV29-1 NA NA TGCAGCGTTGGGGGGGAAAGCTATGGCTACACCTTC CSVGGESYGYTF
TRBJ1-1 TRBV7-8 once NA TGTGCCAGCAGCTTAGCGATGGCAGCGAACACTGAAGCTTTCTTT CASSLAMAANTEAFF
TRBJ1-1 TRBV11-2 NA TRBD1 TGTGCCAGCAGCTCACAGGGGTACCGCACTGAAGCTTTCTTT CASSSQGYRTEAFF
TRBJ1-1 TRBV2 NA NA TGTGCCAGCAGGGGTCGAGACACTGAAGCTTTCTTT CASRGRDTEAFF
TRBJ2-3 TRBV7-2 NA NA TGTGCCAGCAGCTTCCGAACAAGGGGAACAGATACGCAGTATTTT CASSFRTRGTDTQYF
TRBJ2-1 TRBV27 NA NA TGTGCCAGCAGTTTAGCTTTCGGGGAGCAGTTCTTC CASSLAFGEQFF
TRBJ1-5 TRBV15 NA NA TGTGCCACCAGCAGAGGGGCCCGGGGCCCCATTAGCAATCAGCCCCAGCATTTT CATSRGARGPISNQPQHF
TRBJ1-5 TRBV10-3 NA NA TGTGCCATCAGTGCCGACGGGGGCGCATTGGCCCAGCATTTT CAISADGGALAQHF
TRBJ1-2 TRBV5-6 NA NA TGTGCCAGCAAGAAGGAGTTCTATGGCTACACCTTC CASKKEFYGYTF
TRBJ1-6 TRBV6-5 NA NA TGTGCCAGCAGTTACACGCGCGGCCCCGATTCACCCCTCCACTTT CASSYTRGPDSPLHF
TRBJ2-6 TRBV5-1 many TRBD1 TGCGCCAGCAGCTTGGGTGGACAGGGACCGCACGTCCTGACTTTC CASSLGGQGPHVLTF
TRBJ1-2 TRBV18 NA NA TGTGCCAGCTCATCCTCCGGACAGCCTTCTGGCGGCTACACCTTC CASSSSGQPSGGYTF